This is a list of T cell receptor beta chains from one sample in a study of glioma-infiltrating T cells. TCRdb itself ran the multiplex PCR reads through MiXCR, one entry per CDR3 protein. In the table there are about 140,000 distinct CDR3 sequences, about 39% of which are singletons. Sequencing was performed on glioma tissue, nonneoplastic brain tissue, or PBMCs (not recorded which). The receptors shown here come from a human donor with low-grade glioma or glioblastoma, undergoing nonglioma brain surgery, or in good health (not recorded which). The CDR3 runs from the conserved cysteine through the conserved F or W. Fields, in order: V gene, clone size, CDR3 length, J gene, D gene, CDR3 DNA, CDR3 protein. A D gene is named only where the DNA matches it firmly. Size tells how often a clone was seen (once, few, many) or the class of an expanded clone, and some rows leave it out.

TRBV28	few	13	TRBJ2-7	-	TGTGCCAGCAGCGGCGGATTCTCCTACGAGCAGTACTTC	CASSGGFSYEQYF
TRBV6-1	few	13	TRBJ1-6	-	TGTGCCAGCAGTATTCAGTCAACTTCACCCCTCCACTTT	CASSIQSTSPLHF
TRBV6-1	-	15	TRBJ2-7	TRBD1	TGTGCCAGTGTTGAGGCCGGGACAGGGCGTCGAGAGCAGTACTTC	CASVEAGTGRREQYF
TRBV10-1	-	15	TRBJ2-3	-	TGCGCCAGCAGTGAGAATGGAATAACCACAGATACGCAGTATTTT	CASSENGITTDTQYF
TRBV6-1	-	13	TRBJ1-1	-	TGTGCCAGCAGCCGCAGGTTAGGCACTGAAGCTTTCTTT	CASSRRLGTEAFF
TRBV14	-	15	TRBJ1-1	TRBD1	TGTGCCAGCAGCCCATTGACAGGGGGCCACACTGAAGCTTTCTTT	CASSPLTGGHTEAFF
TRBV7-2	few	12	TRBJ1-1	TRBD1	TGTGCCAGCAGCTTAGTGACAGGGATGGCTTTCTTT	CASSLVTGMAFF
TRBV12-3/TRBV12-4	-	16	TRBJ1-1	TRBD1	TGTGCCAGCAGTCAAGAAAGACAGGGTTTGGGCACTGAAGCTTTCTTT	CASSQERQGLGTEAFF
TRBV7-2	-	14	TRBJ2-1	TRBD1	TGTGCCAGCAGCCAAAGACAGGGGTTGGGTGAGCAGTTCTTC	CASSQRQGLGEQFF
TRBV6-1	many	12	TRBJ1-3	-	TGTGCCAGCACCTCCTCTGGAAACACCATATATTTT	CASTSSGNTIYF
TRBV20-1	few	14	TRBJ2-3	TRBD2	TGCAGTGCCAAACTAGCGGGGGGACTAGATACGCAGTATTTT	CSAKLAGGLDTQYF
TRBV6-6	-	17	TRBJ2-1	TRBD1	TGTGCCAGCAGTTACTCGATGGACAGGGGGCTTGGGGGTGAGCAGTTCTTC	CASSYSMDRGLGGEQFF
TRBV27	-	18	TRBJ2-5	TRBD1	TGTGCCAGCAGTTGGGCCCGACAGGGGGCAATCGGGGGGGAGACCCAGTACTTC	CASSWARQGAIGGETQYF
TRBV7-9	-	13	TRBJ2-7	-	TGTGCCAGCATGGGGGGGACATACCAAGTGAAGTACTTC	CASMGGTYQVKYF
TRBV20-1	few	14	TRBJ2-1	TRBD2	TGCAGTGCTAGAAGGACTAGCGCCGGCAATGAGCAGTTCTTC	CSARRTSAGNEQFF
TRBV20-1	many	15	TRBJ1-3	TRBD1	TGCAGTGCTAGAGACAGACAGGGGGCTGGAAACACCATATATTTT	CSARDRQGAGNTIYF
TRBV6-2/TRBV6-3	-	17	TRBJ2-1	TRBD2	TGTGCCATCAGTGAGTCCCCAGCGGGGGGGCTGAGCAATGAGCAGTTCTTC	CAISESPAGGLSNEQFF
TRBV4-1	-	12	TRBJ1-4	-	TGCGCCAGCAGCCGAGATAATGAAAAACTGTTTTTT	CASSRDNEKLFF
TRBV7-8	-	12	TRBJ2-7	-	TGTGCCAGCAGCTTAAGTATCCACGAGCAGTACTTC	CASSLSIHEQYF
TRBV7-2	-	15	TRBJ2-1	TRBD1	TGTGCCAGCAGCTGGGGGACAGGGGGCAAAAATGAGCAGTTCTTC	CASSWGTGGKNEQFF
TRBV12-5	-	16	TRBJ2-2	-	TGTGCTAGTGGTTTGGTAGGCTCTACGAACACCGGGGAGCTGTTTTTT	CASGLVGSTNTGELFF
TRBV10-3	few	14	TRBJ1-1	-	TGTGCCATCAGTAAGACAGGAGCGAGCACTGAAGCTTTCTTT	CAISKTGASTEAFF
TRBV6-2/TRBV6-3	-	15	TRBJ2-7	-	TGTGCCAGCAGTTACAGGGCTCCAGGGGACTACGAGCAGTACTTC	CASSYRAPGDYEQYF
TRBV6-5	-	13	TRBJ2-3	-	TGTGCCAGCAGGTCTTATTATCGAAATACGCAGTATTTT	CASRSYYRNTQYF
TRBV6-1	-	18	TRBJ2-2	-	TGTGCCAGCAAAGGAGGAGCTTTGGGTCAAGGGAACACCGGGGAGCTGTTTTTT	CASKGGALGQGNTGELFF
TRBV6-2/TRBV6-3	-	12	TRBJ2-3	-	TGTGCCAGCAGTTACTCGAAGAATACGCAGTATTTT	CASSYSKNTQYF
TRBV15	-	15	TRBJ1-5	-	TGTGCCACCGGTGCAGGTTATGACATCAATCAGCCCCAGCATTTT	CATGAGYDINQPQHF
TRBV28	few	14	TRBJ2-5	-	TGTGCCAGCAGTTTTGGGGGGAGAGTAGAGACCCAGTACTTC	CASSFGGRVETQYF
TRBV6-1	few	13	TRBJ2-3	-	TGTGCCACCCGGGGGGCAGGCACAGATACGCAGTATTTT	CATRGAGTDTQYF
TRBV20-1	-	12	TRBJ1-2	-	TGCAGTGCTGCGACTCGATTCCAGGGCTACACCTTC	CSAATRFQGYTF
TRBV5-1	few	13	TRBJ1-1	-	TGCGCCAGCAGCTTGTCCGGGGACACTGAAGCTTTCTTT	CASSLSGDTEAFF
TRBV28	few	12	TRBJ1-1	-	TGTGCCAGCAGTTACGGGGCAGATGAAGCTTTCTTT	CASSYGADEAFF
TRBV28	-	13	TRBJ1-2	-	TGTGCCAGCAGCTCCACGACTAACTATGGCTACACCTTC	CASSSTTNYGYTF
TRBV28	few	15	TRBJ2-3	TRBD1	TGTGCCAGCAGTCCCCGGACAGGGAATTTGTATACGCAGTATTTT	CASSPRTGNLYTQYF
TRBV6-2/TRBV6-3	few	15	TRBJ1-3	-	TGTGCCAGCAGCCCCTCGGGTCGTTTTGGAAACACCATATATTTT	CASSPSGRFGNTIYF
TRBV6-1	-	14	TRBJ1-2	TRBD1	TGTGCCAGCAGTCAACAGGGGACAGGGGGACGCTACACCTTC	CASSQQGTGGRYTF
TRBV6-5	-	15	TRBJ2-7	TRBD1	TGTGCCAGCAGTTACTACGGGACAGGCCTCGTCGGGCAGTACTTC	CASSYYGTGLVGQYF
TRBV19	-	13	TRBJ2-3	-	TGTGCCAGTAGTATTGGCGGCACAGATACGCAGTATTTT	CASSIGGTDTQYF
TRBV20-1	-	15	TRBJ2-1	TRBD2	TGCAGTGCTATGGTAGCGGGGAGCTCCTACAATGAGCAGTTCTTC	CSAMVAGSSYNEQFF
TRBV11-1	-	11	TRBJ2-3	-	TGTGCCAGCGGGTTGGTTGATACGCAGTATTTT	CASGLVDTQYF